These T cell receptor beta chains were read from a single sample in a study of blood T cell repertoires in COVID-19. TCRdb's table, derived via immunoSEQ multiplex PCR, lists solely in-frame clones and lacks some. The sample has 45,000 to 60,000 clones, 78% seen once. Material for sequencing was peripheral blood. The receptors were sampled from a human donor with active or convalescent COVID-19. The donor label of this sample is uncertain. CDR3s include the opening cysteine and the closing phenylalanine or tryptophan. Each record gives: V gene, J gene, D gene, clone size, CDR3 DNA, CDR3 protein. D genes are given only for firm matches. Size is omitted from some rows. Given values are once, few, many or a class for expanded clones.

TRBV2	TRBJ2-1	-	-	TGTGCCAGCAGCGATTTAGCGCCCCTCTCCTACAATGAGCAGTTCTTC	CASSDLAPLSYNEQFF
TRBV3-1/TRBV3-2	TRBJ1-2	-	-	TGTGCCAGCAGCCCCCTGTTGGGAGACAACTATGGCTACACCTTC	CASSPLLGDNYGYTF
TRBV5-1	TRBJ2-4	-	-	TGCGCCAGCAGCTCGACAGAAAACATTCAGTACTTC	CASSSTENIQYF
TRBV10-3	TRBJ1-3	-	-	TGTGCCATCAGTGAGTCGGGCAGGGCGACTGGAAACACCATATATTTT	CAISESGRATGNTIYF
TRBV11-2	TRBJ2-1	-	-	TGTGCCAGCAGTTTAGAGTGGGGGGTCGTAGGGCAGTTCTTC	CASSLEWGVVGQFF
TRBV5-6	TRBJ1-4	-	-	TGTGCCAGCAGCTTGGCGGGGTCAGGGGTCAGTGAAAAACTGTTTTTT	CASSLAGSGVSEKLFF
TRBV3-1/TRBV3-2	TRBJ2-7	-	-	TGTGCCAGCAGCCAAATCAGCTCCTACGAGCAGTACTTC	CASSQISSYEQYF
TRBV7-2	TRBJ1-2	-	-	TGTGCCAGCAGCAAAGGTTCGGCAGGGGTCAACTATGGCTACACCTTC	CASSKGSAGVNYGYTF
TRBV6-1	TRBJ2-7	-	-	TGTGCCAGCAGTGAAGGTTACTCCTACGAGCAGTACTTC	CASSEGYSYEQYF
TRBV30	TRBJ2-5	TRBD2	-	TGTGCCTGGAGTGGACTAGCCCAAGAGACCCAGTACTTC	CAWSGLAQETQYF
TRBV4-1	TRBJ2-7	TRBD2	-	TGCGCCAGCAGACGGGGGACTAGCGGGAGTTACTACGAGCAGTACTTC	CASRRGTSGSYYEQYF
TRBV5-5	TRBJ1-5	-	-	TGTGCCAGCAGCTTGGTCGGGGTGAGTCAGCCCCAGCATTTT	CASSLVGVSQPQHF
TRBV21-1	TRBJ2-5	-	once	TGTGCCAGCAGCAAAACCAGGGCTGAGACCCAGTACTTC	CASSKTRAETQYF
TRBV7-9	TRBJ2-7	-	few	TGTGCCAGCAGCTCCCCAAAGGCCCGCGACATGACCTACGAGCAGTACTTC	CASSSPKARDMTYEQYF
TRBV4-1	TRBJ1-5	TRBD1	-	TGCGCCAGCAGCCAAGAGGCCGGGACAGGGAGTCAGCCCCAGCATTTT	CASSQEAGTGSQPQHF
TRBV27	TRBJ1-3	TRBD1	-	TGTGCCAGCAGTACACAGGGGGCTGGAAACACCATATATTTT	CASSTQGAGNTIYF
TRBV30	TRBJ2-1	-	-	TGTGCCTGGAGTCGGATGCACTTAAAACAGGGTGAGCAGTTCTTC	CAWSRMHLKQGEQFF
TRBV4-2	TRBJ2-7	-	-	TGTGCCAGCAGCCAAGCACTTCCGGCCGGAGTCAGCTCCTACGAGCAGTACTTC	CASSQALPAGVSSYEQYF
TRBV7-2	TRBJ2-1	-	-	TGTGCCAGCAGCTGGGCCCCCAATGAGCAGTTCTTC	CASSWAPNEQFF
TRBV3-1/TRBV3-2	TRBJ2-2	TRBD1	-	TGTGCCAGCGATGACAGGGGCAACACCGGGGAGCTGTTTTTT	CASDDRGNTGELFF
TRBV12-3/TRBV12-4	TRBJ1-1	-	-	TGTGCCAGCAGTTTCCCGGGTTCTGAAGCTTTCTTT	CASSFPGSEAFF
TRBV6-5	TRBJ2-3	TRBD2	-	TGTGCCAGCAGTTACTCGAGACTAGCGGGAGATACGCAGTATTTT	CASSYSRLAGDTQYF